A selection of T cell receptor beta chains follows, all from one sample in a study of T cell responses to AZD1222 COVID-19 vaccine. Clones were sequenced by immunoSEQ multiplex PCR, and TCRdb holds only the in-frame ones, with some missing. Altogether about 210,000 clones are present, almost 95% being singletons, with the ten largest covering roughly 1.3%. Sequencing used peripheral blood, obtained on day 0 of AZD1222 vaccination. These receptors all come from an adult in good health. Both conserved end residues are part of each CDR3. The D gene is left open where the match is weak. Rows may omit the clone size; those that give it use once, few, many or a size class.

abundance: once
d_gene: NA
v_gene: TRBV6-5
j_gene: TRBJ2-2
CDR3nt: TGTGCCGGAAAAACCCTCTTAAACACCGGGGAGCTGTTTTTT
CDR3aa: CAGKTLLNTGELFF

abundance: NA
d_gene: NA
v_gene: TRBV6-5
j_gene: TRBJ1-5
CDR3nt: TGTGCCAGCAGTCAGAGGGGCAATCAGCCCCAGCATTTT
CDR3aa: CASSQRGNQPQHF

abundance: NA
d_gene: NA
v_gene: TRBV5-6
j_gene: TRBJ1-2
CDR3nt: TGTGCCAGCAGGGCCCGGCCGGAAAATGGCTACACCTTC
CDR3aa: CASRARPENGYTF

abundance: NA
d_gene: NA
v_gene: TRBV21-1
j_gene: TRBJ1-2
CDR3nt: TGTGCCAGCAGCAAAGGTCTTCTGGGAAAGAATTTGGGCTACACCTTC
CDR3aa: CASSKGLLGKNLGYTF

abundance: NA
d_gene: TRBD1
v_gene: TRBV3-1/TRBV3-2
j_gene: TRBJ2-7
CDR3nt: TGTGCCAGCAGCCCCAGACAGGGGATTACCTACGAGCAGTACTTC
CDR3aa: CASSPRQGITYEQYF

abundance: NA
d_gene: NA
v_gene: TRBV28
j_gene: TRBJ2-7
CDR3nt: TGTGCCAGCAGTTCCCAAGGGGGGGTTTTCCACGAGCAGTACTTC
CDR3aa: CASSSQGGVFHEQYF

abundance: NA
d_gene: TRBD2
v_gene: TRBV9
j_gene: TRBJ2-5
CDR3nt: TGTGCCAGCACCGAAACTAGCGGGGCGGGTTTATGGGAGACCCAGTACTTC
CDR3aa: CASTETSGAGLWETQYF

abundance: NA
d_gene: TRBD1
v_gene: TRBV7-9
j_gene: TRBJ2-7
CDR3nt: TGTGCCAGCAGCTTGCAGGGGGCTAATTCCTACGAGCAGTACTTC
CDR3aa: CASSLQGANSYEQYF

abundance: NA
d_gene: NA
v_gene: TRBV18
j_gene: TRBJ1-2
CDR3nt: TGTGCCAGCTCACCTCAAGGACGGAACTATGGCTACACCTTC
CDR3aa: CASSPQGRNYGYTF

abundance: NA
d_gene: TRBD1
v_gene: TRBV7-2
j_gene: TRBJ1-2
CDR3nt: TGTGCCAGCAGCTTAAACAGACAGGGTGAGAATGGCTACACCTTC
CDR3aa: CASSLNRQGENGYTF

abundance: NA
d_gene: NA
v_gene: TRBV25-1
j_gene: TRBJ2-2
CDR3nt: TGTGCCAGCATCGGGCAATCGAAGCTGTTTTTT
CDR3aa: CASIGQSKLFF

abundance: NA
d_gene: NA
v_gene: TRBV5-6
j_gene: TRBJ2-3
CDR3nt: TGTGCCAGCAGCTTTACAGGGTACGGTACGCAGTATTTT
CDR3aa: CASSFTGYGTQYF

abundance: NA
d_gene: TRBD2
v_gene: TRBV6-5
j_gene: TRBJ2-7
CDR3nt: TGTGCCAGCAGTCGAGCGGGGGGAAGCTCCTACGAGCAGTACTTC
CDR3aa: CASSRAGGSSYEQYF

abundance: NA
d_gene: NA
v_gene: TRBV15
j_gene: TRBJ2-5
CDR3nt: TGTGCCACCAGCAGAGATTGGGACACACAAGAGACCCAGTACTTC
CDR3aa: CATSRDWDTQETQYF

abundance: NA
d_gene: TRBD1
v_gene: TRBV19
j_gene: TRBJ1-5
CDR3nt: TGTGCCAGTAGTCCGGACAGGGAGAACCGCAATCAGCCCCAGCATTTT
CDR3aa: CASSPDRENRNQPQHF

abundance: NA
d_gene: NA
v_gene: TRBV6-6
j_gene: TRBJ1-1
CDR3nt: TGTGCCAGCAGTCATAACGTAGGGGCGGGAGGTGGCACTGAAGCTTTCTTT
CDR3aa: CASSHNVGAGGGTEAFF

abundance: NA
d_gene: NA
v_gene: TRBV7-9
j_gene: TRBJ2-1
CDR3nt: TGTGCCAGCAGCCGGGGACGTCTGGGCCGTGAGCAGTTCTTC
CDR3aa: CASSRGRLGREQFF

abundance: NA
d_gene: TRBD2
v_gene: TRBV2
j_gene: TRBJ2-2
CDR3nt: TGTGCCAGCAGTGAAGCGCGAACGGCGGGGGCCGGGGAGCTGTTTTTT
CDR3aa: CASSEARTAGAGELFF

abundance: NA
d_gene: NA
v_gene: TRBV10-3
j_gene: TRBJ2-3
CDR3nt: TGTGCCATCCTTGGCGGGACGCGGACAGATACGCAGTATTTT
CDR3aa: CAILGGTRTDTQYF

abundance: NA
d_gene: NA
v_gene: TRBV6-5
j_gene: TRBJ1-2
CDR3nt: TGTGCCAGCAGGAACCCACAGGTCTATGGCTACACCTTC
CDR3aa: CASRNPQVYGYTF

abundance: NA
d_gene: TRBD1
v_gene: TRBV7-9
j_gene: TRBJ2-7
CDR3nt: TGTGCCAGCAGCTTAGAGGCAGGGGGTGTCTACGAGCAGTACTTC
CDR3aa: CASSLEAGGVYEQYF

abundance: NA
d_gene: TRBD2
v_gene: TRBV6-2/TRBV6-3
j_gene: TRBJ2-4
CDR3nt: TGTGCCAGCAGTCCGGGGGGACACATTCAGTACTTC
CDR3aa: CASSPGGHIQYF

abundance: NA
d_gene: NA
v_gene: TRBV7-6
j_gene: TRBJ1-4
CDR3nt: TGTGCCAGCAGCTTAAATGGGGGGCTCACTAATGAAAAACTGTTTTTT
CDR3aa: CASSLNGGLTNEKLFF

abundance: NA
d_gene: NA
v_gene: TRBV7-3
j_gene: TRBJ2-2
CDR3nt: TGTGCCAGCAGCTCTCAGGGGGGGAACACCGGGGAGCTGTTTTTT
CDR3aa: CASSSQGGNTGELFF

abundance: once
d_gene: NA
v_gene: TRBV7-2
j_gene: TRBJ1-2
CDR3nt: TGTGCCAGCAGCTTAAGGGGCTCTGGCTACACCTTC
CDR3aa: CASSLRGSGYTF

abundance: NA
d_gene: NA
v_gene: TRBV24-1
j_gene: TRBJ2-2
CDR3nt: TGTGCCACCAGTGATCCCGGGACATCGAACACCGGGGAGCTGTTTTTT
CDR3aa: CATSDPGTSNTGELFF

abundance: NA
d_gene: NA
v_gene: TRBV10-2
j_gene: TRBJ1-4
CDR3nt: TGCGCCAGCGGAGGACAGTCGGGTGAAAAACTGTTTTTT
CDR3aa: CASGGQSGEKLFF

abundance: NA
d_gene: NA
v_gene: TRBV7-9
j_gene: TRBJ1-5
CDR3nt: TGTGCCAGCAAATCAGACAGGCATGATCAGCCCCAGCATTTT
CDR3aa: CASKSDRHDQPQHF

abundance: NA
d_gene: NA
v_gene: TRBV23-1
j_gene: TRBJ1-5
CDR3nt: TGCGCCAGCAGTCGCCCTACGGGGCAGTACGATATGAGCAATCAGCCCCAGCATTTT
CDR3aa: CASSRPTGQYDMSNQPQHF

abundance: NA
d_gene: NA
v_gene: TRBV5-1
j_gene: TRBJ1-2
CDR3nt: TGCGCCAGCAGCATAACAGAGCGGGGAAGCTACACCTTC
CDR3aa: CASSITERGSYTF

abundance: NA
d_gene: NA
v_gene: TRBV6-5
j_gene: TRBJ1-1
CDR3nt: TGTGCCAGCAAAGGGGGGTCACCAGGTAATGAAGCTTTCTTT
CDR3aa: CASKGGSPGNEAFF

abundance: NA
d_gene: NA
v_gene: TRBV2
j_gene: TRBJ1-1
CDR3nt: TGTGCCAGGGCCCTGGGGACACGCAAGGACACTGAAGCTTTCTTT
CDR3aa: CARALGTRKDTEAFF

abundance: NA
d_gene: NA
v_gene: TRBV7-2
j_gene: TRBJ1-5
CDR3nt: TGTGCCAGCTCTCTGGGGCCCAGCAATCAGCCCCAGCATTTT
CDR3aa: CASSLGPSNQPQHF

abundance: NA
d_gene: NA
v_gene: TRBV3-1/TRBV3-2
j_gene: TRBJ1-2
CDR3nt: TGTGCCAGCAGCCAACTGGCAGGCGACTATGGCTACACCTTC
CDR3aa: CASSQLAGDYGYTF

abundance: NA
d_gene: TRBD2
v_gene: TRBV18
j_gene: TRBJ2-3
CDR3nt: TGTGCCAGCTCACCGACTAGCGGGGGGAGCACAGATACGCAGTATTTT
CDR3aa: CASSPTSGGSTDTQYF

abundance: NA
d_gene: NA
v_gene: TRBV7-9
j_gene: TRBJ1-1
CDR3nt: TGTGCCAGCAGCTTAGGGAGGTTTAGGATGAACACTGAAGCTTTCTTT
CDR3aa: CASSLGRFRMNTEAFF

abundance: NA
d_gene: TRBD1
v_gene: TRBV27
j_gene: TRBJ1-2
CDR3nt: TGTGCCAGCAGATCTCACAGACAGGGGGAGGGCTACACCTTC
CDR3aa: CASRSHRQGEGYTF

abundance: NA
d_gene: NA
v_gene: TRBV9
j_gene: TRBJ2-7
CDR3nt: TGTGCCAGCAGCGTAATGGGTGGAGCTGGGCACGAGCAGTACTTC
CDR3aa: CASSVMGGAGHEQYF